This TCR beta chain appears in the sequencing data of a study of PD-L1 blockade in urothelial cancer. Study at large: In the patient group, about 85% of the roughly 30 were males with bladder-origin urothelial cancer. At 3 weeks after treatment start (second dose) and again at 6 weeks, blood was analyzed. A median blood sample held about 140,000 T cells and about 83,000 unique TCRs.

Regarding time point: pretreatment peripheral blood. Disease in patients was locally advanced or metastatic urothelial carcinoma. Measured with immunoSEQ multiplex PCR; TCRdb has only the in-frame clones, and not every one. This table holds 86,000 or so clones, approximately 81% found once. Germline lookup yields CDR1 KGHSH and CDR2 LQKENI. V lost 5 bases and J 10 bases, leaving 14 bases between the germline ends. The CDR3 runs 13 residues. The source was PBMCs, collected around atezolizumab (anti-PD-L1) treatment. The origin of this receptor is a man aged 55-75 years with urothelial cancer. The chain combines TRBV18 with TRBJ1-4; D call uncertain. The CDR3 protein is CASSEGIVGKLFF. The DNA of the CDR3 is TGTGCCAGCTCAGAGGGCATCGTAGGAAAACTGTTTTTT.